This section outlines one T cell receptor (beta chain) sequence together with its context. The target antigen is unknown. The PCR ran on 60 Vbeta and 13 Jbeta primers. Only in-frame clones appear in the TCRdb table, and some are missing; sequencing was by immunoSEQ multiplex PCR. The sample lists about 190,000 clones; 84% were seen once. The data were obtained in a study of cytomegalovirus exposure and HLA in healthy donors. Study-level results: TCR beta chains numbering under 200 were designated cytomegalovirus-associated. It was reportedly the case that the classifier diagnosed cytomegalovirus status with high specificity and sensitivity.

Trimming took 2 bases from V and 2 from J, leaving 7 bases between them. The CDR3 has 13 amino acids. Per germline, CDR1 SGHNT and CDR2 YYREEE (reference sequence). The gene calls are TRBV5-4 and TRBJ2-5, with D uncertain. Sample: PBMCs. The sequence came from a boy younger than 18 in good health and CMV-seronegative. CDR3 coding DNA: TGTGCCAGCAGCTTACAGTCTCAAGAGACCCAGTACTTC. Translation gives CASSLQSQETQYF.